These T cell receptor beta chains were read from a single sample in a study of cytomegalovirus exposure and HLA in healthy donors. Here immunoSEQ multiplex PCR was the method, and the copy in TCRdb shows in-frame clones only, minus some. The sample records 85,000 to 120,000 clones, around 89% being singletons. Sequenced sample: PBMCs. These receptors were collected from a woman younger than 35 in good health and CMV-seropositive. Each CDR3 is given without its conserved first and last residue.

v_gene	j_gene	CDR3aa
TRBV11-2	TRBJ1-5	ASSLYPEVGNQPQH
TRBV5-1	TRBJ2-3	ASSAGAGATDTQY
TRBV14	TRBJ1-1	ASSQVPGKDEAF
TRBV19	TRBJ1-6	ASSIEDGGRNSPLH
TRBV10-2	TRBJ2-5	ASSEQRGGGETQY
TRBV6-1	TRBJ2-7	ASSTSGNYEQY
TRBV28	TRBJ2-1	ASSLLGRGRDNEQF
TRBV19	TRBJ1-1	ATSNKAMEDTEAF
TRBV11-2	TRBJ2-2	ASSLYAGGFTGELF
TRBV19	TRBJ1-2	ASSATGTTSSYGYT
TRBV28	TRBJ1-5	ASTITRVYSNQPQH
TRBV18	TRBJ2-5	ASSPNPPTGPTRGTQY
TRBV11-2	TRBJ1-2	ATADSGHLGGYT
TRBV4-1	TRBJ1-4	ASSQVGQGGEKLF
TRBV5-6	TRBJ1-1	ASSPDRGGNTEAF
TRBV28	TRBJ1-1	ASSSHFEGETEAF
TRBV29-1	TRBJ1-2	SVETLEAGGGYGYT
TRBV7-9	TRBJ1-1	ASSPHLNTEAF
TRBV9	TRBJ1-5	ASSAGGGGGNQPQH
TRBV5-3	TRBJ1-2	ARSLAPTTPLGYT
TRBV7-9	TRBJ1-6	ASSFDTGDSPLH
TRBV2	TRBJ1-5	ASSVGTGGEPQH
TRBV4-2	TRBJ2-5	ASSPIGVETQY
TRBV25-1	TRBJ1-5	ASSEVGAPGQPQH
TRBV28	TRBJ1-1	ASSLKRGEAF
TRBV21-1	TRBJ1-5	ANNPHNQPQH
TRBV11-2	TRBJ2-1	ASSQLAGGYNEQF
TRBV5-6	TRBJ1-2	ASSLQAGRGNYGYT
TRBV6-5	TRBJ2-7	ASSLDSLREQY
TRBV10-3	TRBJ2-1	AISGGGRNEQF
TRBV28	TRBJ2-7	ASRTGGFYEQY
TRBV5-1	TRBJ1-1	ASSLQGNTEAF
TRBV2	TRBJ2-3	ASSGGLPTDTQY
TRBV5-4	TRBJ2-7	ASSSVSSYEQY
TRBV7-2	TRBJ2-2	ASSLGQGDTGELF
TRBV6-5	TRBJ2-2	ASSHRVTGELF
TRBV29-1	TRBJ2-7	SVVTGDRYEQY
TRBV4-1	TRBJ1-4	ASSLTASEKLF
TRBV27	TRBJ2-1	ASSLSSGSLGNEQF
TRBV18	TRBJ1-6	ASSPQGGWQPLH
TRBV9	TRBJ1-2	ASGGGSYGYT
TRBV2	TRBJ2-7	ASCLEGQGIYEQY
TRBV6-5	TRBJ2-5	ASSPSGAQQETQY
TRBV2	TRBJ1-6	ASLRTANSPLH
TRBV9	TRBJ2-7	ASSVNSAGGHEQY
TRBV28	TRBJ1-5	ASSPPGASNQPQH
TRBV10-3	TRBJ1-1	AISESLEGNTEAF
TRBV11-3	TRBJ2-5	ASSFTRGETQY
TRBV9	TRBJ1-1	ASSVSGLNTEAF
TRBV9	TRBJ2-5	ASSVPRTSGGEETQY
TRBV28	TRBJ1-1	ASSSSDRGRGTEAF